These T cell receptor beta chains were read from a single sample in a study of shared T cell receptors in the human thymus. Clones were read by immunoSEQ multiplex PCR, and TCRdb kept only the in-frame ones, dropping some. The sample records around 730,000 clones, approximately 83% being singletons. These data are also associated with another study on human thymus T cells.

The sequencing input was thymocytes. Receptor source: a girl less than two years old with a congenital heart defect. Both conserved end residues are part of each CDR3. The D gene is left open where the match is weak.

d_call,j_call,v_call,cdr3_length,cdr3_nt,cdr3_aa
TRBD1,TRBJ1-6,TRBV6-5,14,TGTGCCAGCAGGAGGGGACAGGGAAAATCACCCCTCCACTTT,CASRRGQGKSPLHF
-,TRBJ2-6,TRBV4-1,20,TGCGCCAGCAGCCAAGGAGGTTCAGGCAGGGCTTCCTCTGGGGCCAACGTCCTGACTTTC,CASSQGGSGRASSGANVLTF
-,TRBJ1-2,TRBV25-1,14,TGTGCCAGCAGTGAAGCAGGGGAGGGTAATGGCTACACCTTC,CASSEAGEGNGYTF
-,TRBJ1-2,TRBV7-2,13,TGTGCCAGCAGCTCGGTCATTAACTATGGCTACACCTTC,CASSSVINYGYTF
-,TRBJ2-7,TRBV6-5,13,TGTGCCAGCAGTTACTCCGGGGTCCACGAGCAGTACTTC,CASSYSGVHEQYF
-,TRBJ2-3,TRBV19,16,TGTGCCAGTAGTATTTTGGGGAGTGGGTACACAGATACGCAGTATTTT,CASSILGSGYTDTQYF
TRBD1,TRBJ2-1,TRBV9,14,TGTGCCAGCAGCGTCGGCACAGGGGGCAATGAGCAGTTCTTC,CASSVGTGGNEQFF
TRBD1,TRBJ1-3,TRBV7-2,15,TGTGCCAGCAGCCCTGGTGAGACAGGGGGAAACACCATATATTTT,CASSPGETGGNTIYF
-,TRBJ2-3,TRBV7-9,16,TGTGCCAGCAGCCCGACAATCTACCTCGGCCCAGATACGCAGTATTTT,CASSPTIYLGPDTQYF
-,TRBJ2-7,TRBV7-9,14,TGTGCCAGCAGCCATACAGGAATGAACTACGAGCAGTACTTC,CASSHTGMNYEQYF
TRBD2,TRBJ2-1,TRBV5-1,13,TGCGCCAGCAGCCCTGTCGGGAGGCATGAGCAGTTCTTC,CASSPVGRHEQFF
-,TRBJ1-6,TRBV4-3,13,TGCGCCAGCAGCCAAGACAGAAATTCACCCCTCCACTTT,CASSQDRNSPLHF
-,TRBJ1-2,TRBV5-1,14,TGCGCCAGCAGCTTGGGCCTACGGGGGACCGGCTACACCTTC,CASSLGLRGTGYTF
TRBD1,TRBJ1-2,TRBV6-1,13,TGTGCCAGCAGCAGGACAGGGGGGAGGGGCTACACCTTC,CASSRTGGRGYTF
TRBD2,TRBJ2-1,TRBV29-1,14,TGCAGCGTCTACCCGGGACTAGGTTGGAATGAGCAGTTCTTC,CSVYPGLGWNEQFF
-,TRBJ1-1,TRBV30,12,TGTGCCTGGTACGGGGGGGGAACTGAAGCTTTCTTT,CAWYGGGTEAFF
-,TRBJ1-4,TRBV1,17,TGCACCAGCAGCCACCCTCCGGAGGACCCCCCTTGTGAAAAACTGTTTTTT,CTSSHPPEDPPCEKLFF
TRBD1,TRBJ1-1,TRBV19,15,TGTGCCAGTAGTCTTCACAGGGGGCTGAACACTGAAGCTTTCTTT,CASSLHRGLNTEAFF
-,TRBJ1-1,TRBV4-2,13,TGTGCCAGCAGCCAAGATTTGGGCAGGGCGGCTTTCTTT,CASSQDLGRAAFF
TRBD1,TRBJ2-1,TRBV28,13,TGTGCCAGCAGTACACACGACAGGGCCGAGCAGTTCTTC,CASSTHDRAEQFF
-,TRBJ1-1,TRBV5-1,14,TGCGCCAGCAGCTACGATTACAGTCACACTGAAGCTTTCTTT,CASSYDYSHTEAFF
-,TRBJ2-2,TRBV11-2,14,TGTGCCAGCAGCCGACACCGAGGGACCGGGGAGCTGTTTTTT,CASSRHRGTGELFF
-,TRBJ1-5,TRBV6-4,19,TGTGCCAGCAGTGGCCTAATACGGCTCTATAGTGAGGGCAATCAGCCCCAGCATTTT,CASSGLIRLYSEGNQPQHF